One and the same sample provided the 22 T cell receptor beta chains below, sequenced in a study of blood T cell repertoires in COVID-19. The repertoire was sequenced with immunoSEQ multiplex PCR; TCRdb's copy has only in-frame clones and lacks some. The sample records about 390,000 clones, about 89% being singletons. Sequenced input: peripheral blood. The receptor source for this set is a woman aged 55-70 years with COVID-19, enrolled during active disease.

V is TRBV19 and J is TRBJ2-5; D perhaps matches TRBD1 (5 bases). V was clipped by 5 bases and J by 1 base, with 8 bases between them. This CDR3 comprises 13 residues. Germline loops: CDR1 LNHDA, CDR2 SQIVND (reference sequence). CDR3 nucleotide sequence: TGTGCCAGTAGTCGACAGCGCCAAGAGACCCAGTACTTC. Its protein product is CASSRQRQETQYF.

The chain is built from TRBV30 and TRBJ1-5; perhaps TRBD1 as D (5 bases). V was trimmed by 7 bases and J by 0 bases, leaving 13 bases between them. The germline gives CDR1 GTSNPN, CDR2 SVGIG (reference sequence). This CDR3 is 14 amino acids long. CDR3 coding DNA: TGTGCCTCCTCGGACGGGGGTAGCAATCAGCCCCAGCATTTT. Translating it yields CASSDGGSNQPQHF. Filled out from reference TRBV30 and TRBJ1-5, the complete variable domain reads SQTIHQWPATLVQPVGSPLSLECTVEGTSNPNLYWYRQAAGRGLQLLFYSVGIGQISSEVPQNLSASRPQDRQFILSSKKLLLSDSGFYLCASSDGGSNQPQHFGDGTRLSIL.

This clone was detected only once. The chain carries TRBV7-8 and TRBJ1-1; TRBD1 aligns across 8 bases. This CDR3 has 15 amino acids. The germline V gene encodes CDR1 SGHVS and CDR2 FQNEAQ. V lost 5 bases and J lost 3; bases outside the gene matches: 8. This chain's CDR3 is CASSPQGASDTEAFF. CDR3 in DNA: TGTGCCAGCAGCCCTCAGGGGGCTTCGGACACTGAAGCTTTCTTT.

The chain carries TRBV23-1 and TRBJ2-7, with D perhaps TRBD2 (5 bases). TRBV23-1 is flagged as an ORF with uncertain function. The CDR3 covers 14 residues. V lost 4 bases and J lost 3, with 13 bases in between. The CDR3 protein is CASSRWTHVYEQYF. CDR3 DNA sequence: TGCGCCAGCAGTCGGTGGACTCACGTCTACGAGCAGTACTTC.

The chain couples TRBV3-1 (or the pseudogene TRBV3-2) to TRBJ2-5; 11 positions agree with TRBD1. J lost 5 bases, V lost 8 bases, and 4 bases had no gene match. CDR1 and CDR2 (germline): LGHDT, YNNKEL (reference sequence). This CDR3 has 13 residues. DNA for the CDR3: TGTGCCAGCGGACAGGGGGCTCTGGAGACCCAGTACTTC. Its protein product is CASGQGALETQYF.

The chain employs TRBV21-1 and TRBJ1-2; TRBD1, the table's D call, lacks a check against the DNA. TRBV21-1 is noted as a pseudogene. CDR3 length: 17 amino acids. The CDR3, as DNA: TGTGCCAGCAGCGAAAGCGGCCAGCCGGGACACCTCATCGGCTACACCTTC. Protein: CASSESGQPGHLIGYTF.

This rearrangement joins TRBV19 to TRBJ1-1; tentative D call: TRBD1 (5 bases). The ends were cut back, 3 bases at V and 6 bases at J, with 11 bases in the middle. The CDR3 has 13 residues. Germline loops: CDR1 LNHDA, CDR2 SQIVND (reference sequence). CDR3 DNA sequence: TGTGCCAGTAGTATCTCCAGGGCTGCTGAAGCTTTCTTT. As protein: CASSISRAAEAFF.

CDR3 DNA: TGTGCCAGCAGCGGGAACAGGGGGCTCATTTACAATGAGCAGTTCTTC. Amino acid sequence: CASSGNRGLIYNEQFF. The chain uses TRBV11-1 and TRBJ2-1; 9 nucleotides agree with TRBD1. J gave up 4 bases and V 5 bases, and 9 bases lay outside the gene matches. The germline V gene encodes CDR1 SGHAT and CDR2 FQDESV (reference sequence). This CDR3 has 16 amino acids. The full variable domain, its missing parts supplied by reference TRBV11-1 and TRBJ2-1, is EAEVAQSPRYKITEKSQAVAFWCDPISGHATLYWYRQILGQGPELLVQFQDESVVDDSQLPKDRFSAERLKGVDSTLKIQPAELGDSAMYLCASSGNRGLIYNEQFFGPGTRLTVL.

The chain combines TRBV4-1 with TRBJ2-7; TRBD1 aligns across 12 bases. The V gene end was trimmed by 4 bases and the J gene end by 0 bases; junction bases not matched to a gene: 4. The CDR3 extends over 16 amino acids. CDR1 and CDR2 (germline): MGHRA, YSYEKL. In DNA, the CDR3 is TGCGCCAGCAGCCTAGGGACAGGGGGCCTCTCCTACGAGCAGTACTTC. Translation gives CASSLGTGGLSYEQYF.

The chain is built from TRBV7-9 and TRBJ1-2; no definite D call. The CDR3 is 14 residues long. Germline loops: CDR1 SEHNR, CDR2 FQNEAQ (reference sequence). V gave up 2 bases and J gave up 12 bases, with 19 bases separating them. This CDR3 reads CASSLPRGPTENTF. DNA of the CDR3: TGTGCCAGCAGCTTACCTCGGGGTCCGACCGAAAACACCTTC. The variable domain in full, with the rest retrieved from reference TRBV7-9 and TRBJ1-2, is DTGVSQNPRHKITKRGQNVTFRCDPISEHNRLYWYRQTLGQGPEFLTYFQNEAQLEKSRLLSDRFSAERPKGSFSTLEIQRTEQGDSAMYLCASSLPRGPTENTFGSGTRLTVV.

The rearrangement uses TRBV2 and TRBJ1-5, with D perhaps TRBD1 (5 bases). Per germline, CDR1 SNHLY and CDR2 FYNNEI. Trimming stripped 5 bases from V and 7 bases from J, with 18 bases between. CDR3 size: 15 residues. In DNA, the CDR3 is TGTGCCAGCAGTCGGGCGGAGGGGAGAAGACAGCCCCAGCATTTT. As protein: CASSRAEGRRQPQHF.

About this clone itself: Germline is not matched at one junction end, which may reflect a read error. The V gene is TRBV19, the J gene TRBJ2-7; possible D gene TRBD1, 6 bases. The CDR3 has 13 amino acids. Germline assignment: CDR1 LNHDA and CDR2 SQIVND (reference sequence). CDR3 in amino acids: CASSPETGNSLHF. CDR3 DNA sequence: TGTGCCAGTAGCCCCGAAACAGGGAACAGCCTTCACTTC.

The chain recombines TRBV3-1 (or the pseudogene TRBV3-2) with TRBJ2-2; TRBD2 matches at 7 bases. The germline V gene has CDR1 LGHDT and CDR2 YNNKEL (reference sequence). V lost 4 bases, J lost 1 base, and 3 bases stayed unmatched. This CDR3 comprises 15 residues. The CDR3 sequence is CASSPGLKNTGELFF. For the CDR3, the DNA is TGTGCCAGCAGCCCGGGACTAAAGAACACCGGGGAGCTGTTTTTT.

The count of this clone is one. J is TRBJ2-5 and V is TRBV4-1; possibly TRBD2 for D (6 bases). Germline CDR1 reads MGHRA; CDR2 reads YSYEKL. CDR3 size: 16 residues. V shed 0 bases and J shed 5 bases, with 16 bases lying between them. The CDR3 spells CASSQDFPRRGETQYF. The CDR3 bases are TGCGCCAGCAGCCAAGACTTCCCCCGCCGGGGGGAGACCCAGTACTTC.

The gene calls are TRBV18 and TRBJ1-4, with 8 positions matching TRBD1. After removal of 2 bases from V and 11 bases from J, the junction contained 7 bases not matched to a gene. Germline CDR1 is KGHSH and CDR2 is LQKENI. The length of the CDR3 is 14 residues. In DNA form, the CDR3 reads TGTGCCAGCTCACCAGCGACAGGGGCTGTGAAACTGTTTTTT. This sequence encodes CASSPATGAVKLFF.

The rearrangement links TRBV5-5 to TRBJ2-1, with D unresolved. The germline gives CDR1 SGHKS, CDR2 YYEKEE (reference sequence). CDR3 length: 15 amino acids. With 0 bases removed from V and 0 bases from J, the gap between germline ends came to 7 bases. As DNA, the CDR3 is TGTGCCAGCAGCTTGGGGTCCAGCTCCTACAATGAGCAGTTCTTC. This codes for CASSLGSSSYNEQFF.

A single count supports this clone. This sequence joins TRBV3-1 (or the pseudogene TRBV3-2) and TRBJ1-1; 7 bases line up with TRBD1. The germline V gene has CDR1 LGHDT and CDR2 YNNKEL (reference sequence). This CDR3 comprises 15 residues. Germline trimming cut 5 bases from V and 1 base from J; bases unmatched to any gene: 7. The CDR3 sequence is CASSSQGGKNTEAFF. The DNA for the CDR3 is TGTGCCAGCAGCTCCCAAGGGGGCAAGAACACTGAAGCTTTCTTT.

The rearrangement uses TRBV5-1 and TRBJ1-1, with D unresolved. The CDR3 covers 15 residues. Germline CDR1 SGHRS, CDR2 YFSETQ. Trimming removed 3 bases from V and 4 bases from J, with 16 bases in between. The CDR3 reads CASSSSPTPITEAFF. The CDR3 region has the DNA TGCGCCAGCAGCTCCAGCCCGACACCGATCACTGAAGCTTTCTTT.

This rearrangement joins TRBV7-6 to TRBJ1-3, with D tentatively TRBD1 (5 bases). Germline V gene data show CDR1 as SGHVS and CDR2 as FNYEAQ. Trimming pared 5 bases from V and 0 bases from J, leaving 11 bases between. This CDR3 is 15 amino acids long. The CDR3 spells CASSPRVLSGNTIYF. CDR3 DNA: TGTGCCAGCAGCCCCAGGGTCCTCTCTGGAAACACCATATATTTT.

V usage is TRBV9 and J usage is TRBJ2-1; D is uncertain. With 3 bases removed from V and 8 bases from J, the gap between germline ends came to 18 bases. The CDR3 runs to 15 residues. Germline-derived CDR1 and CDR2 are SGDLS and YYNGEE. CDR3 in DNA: TGTGCCAGCAGCGCTGGAAGGCGGAGTTTAGATGAGCAGTTCTTC. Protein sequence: CASSAGRRSLDEQFF.

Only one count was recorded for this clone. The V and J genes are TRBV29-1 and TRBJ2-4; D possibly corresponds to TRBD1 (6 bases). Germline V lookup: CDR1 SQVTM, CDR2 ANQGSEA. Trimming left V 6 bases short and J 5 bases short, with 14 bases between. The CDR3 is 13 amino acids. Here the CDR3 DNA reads TGCAGCGTAGCTAGGGGGACCGAAAACATTCAGTACTTC. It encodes CSVARGTENIQYF.

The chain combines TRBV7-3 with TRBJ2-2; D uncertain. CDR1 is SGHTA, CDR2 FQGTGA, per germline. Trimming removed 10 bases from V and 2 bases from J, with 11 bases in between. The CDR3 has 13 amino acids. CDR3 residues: CATSEINTGELFF. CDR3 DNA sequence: TGTGCCACCTCTGAGATTAACACCGGGGAGCTGTTTTTT.